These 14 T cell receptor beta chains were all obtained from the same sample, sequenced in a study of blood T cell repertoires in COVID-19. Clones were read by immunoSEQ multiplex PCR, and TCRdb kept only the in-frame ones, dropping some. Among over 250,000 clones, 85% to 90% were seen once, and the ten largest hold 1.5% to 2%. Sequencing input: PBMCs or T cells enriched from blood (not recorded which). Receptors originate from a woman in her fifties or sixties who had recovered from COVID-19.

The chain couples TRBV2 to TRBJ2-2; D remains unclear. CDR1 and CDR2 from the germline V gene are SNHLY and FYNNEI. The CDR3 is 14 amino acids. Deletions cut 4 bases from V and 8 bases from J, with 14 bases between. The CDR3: CASSVFELIGELFF. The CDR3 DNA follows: TGTGCCAGCAGTGTTTTCGAGCTGATAGGGGAGCTGTTTTTT.

The CDR3 is CATSRDRTGAGGYTF. The CDR3 coding sequence is TGTGCCACCAGCAGAGATCGGACAGGGGCTGGTGGCTACACCTTC. This rearrangement joins TRBV15 to TRBJ1-2; TRBD1 agrees at 9 bases. Germline V CDR1 and CDR2: LNHNV, YYDKDF (reference sequence). This CDR3 is built from 15 residues. Unmatched junction bases numbered 6, after V lost 0 bases and J lost 7 bases.

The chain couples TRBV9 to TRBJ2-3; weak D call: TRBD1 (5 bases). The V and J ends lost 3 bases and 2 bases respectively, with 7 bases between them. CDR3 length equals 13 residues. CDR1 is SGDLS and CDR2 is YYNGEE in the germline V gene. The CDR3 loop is CASSEGNTDTQYF. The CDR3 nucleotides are TGTGCCAGCAGCGAGGGGAACACAGATACGCAGTATTTT.

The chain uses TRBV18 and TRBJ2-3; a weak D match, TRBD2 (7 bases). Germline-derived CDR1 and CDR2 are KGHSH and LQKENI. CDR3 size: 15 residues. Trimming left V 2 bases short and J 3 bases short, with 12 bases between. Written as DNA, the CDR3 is TGTGCCAGCTCACCAACGGGGGGCCGTACAGATACGCAGTATTTT. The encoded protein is CASSPTGGRTDTQYF.

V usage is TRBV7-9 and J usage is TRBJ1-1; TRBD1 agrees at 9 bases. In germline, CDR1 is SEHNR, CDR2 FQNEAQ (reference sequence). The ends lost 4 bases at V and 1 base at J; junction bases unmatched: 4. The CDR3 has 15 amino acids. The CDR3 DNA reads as TGTGCCAGCAGCTGGACAGGGGATCGGAACACTGAAGCTTTCTTT. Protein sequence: CASSWTGDRNTEAFF.

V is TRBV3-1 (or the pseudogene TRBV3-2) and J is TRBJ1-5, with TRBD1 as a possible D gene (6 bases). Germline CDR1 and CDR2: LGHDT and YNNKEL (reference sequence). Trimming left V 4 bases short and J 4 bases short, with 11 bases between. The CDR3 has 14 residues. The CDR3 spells CASSPDRINQPQHF. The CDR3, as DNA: TGTGCCAGCAGCCCTGACAGGATAAATCAGCCCCAGCATTTT.

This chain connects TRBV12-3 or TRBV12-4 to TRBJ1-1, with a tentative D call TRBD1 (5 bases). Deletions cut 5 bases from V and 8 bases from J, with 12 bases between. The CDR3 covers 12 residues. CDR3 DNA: TGTGCCAGCAGTCATAACCCAGGGGAAGCTTTCTTT. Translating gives CASSHNPGEAFF.

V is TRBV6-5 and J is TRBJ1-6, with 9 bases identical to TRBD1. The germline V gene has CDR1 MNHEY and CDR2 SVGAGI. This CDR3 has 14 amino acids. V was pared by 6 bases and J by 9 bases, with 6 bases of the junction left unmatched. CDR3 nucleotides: TGTGCCAGCAGCGCCAGGGACAGGGCTTCACCCCTCCACTTT. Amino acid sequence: CASSARDRASPLHF.

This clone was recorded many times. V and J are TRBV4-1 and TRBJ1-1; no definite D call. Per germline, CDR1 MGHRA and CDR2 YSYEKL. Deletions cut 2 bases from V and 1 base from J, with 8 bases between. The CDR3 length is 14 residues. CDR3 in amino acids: CASSQITENTEAFF. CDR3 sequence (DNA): TGCGCCAGCAGCCAAATCACAGAGAACACTGAAGCTTTCTTT.

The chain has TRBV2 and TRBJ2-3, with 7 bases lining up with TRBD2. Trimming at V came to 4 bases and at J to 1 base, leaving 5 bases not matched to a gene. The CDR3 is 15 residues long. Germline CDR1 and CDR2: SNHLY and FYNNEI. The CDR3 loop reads CASSGGLAGTDTQYF. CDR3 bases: TGTGCCAGCAGTGGGGGCCTAGCGGGCACAGATACGCAGTATTTT. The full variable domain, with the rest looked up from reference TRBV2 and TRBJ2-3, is EPEVTQTPSHQVTQMGQEVILRCVPISNHLYFYWYRQILGQKVEFLVSFYNNEISEKSEIFDDQFSVERPDGSNFTLKIRSTKLEDSAMYFCASSGGLAGTDTQYFGPGTRLTVL.

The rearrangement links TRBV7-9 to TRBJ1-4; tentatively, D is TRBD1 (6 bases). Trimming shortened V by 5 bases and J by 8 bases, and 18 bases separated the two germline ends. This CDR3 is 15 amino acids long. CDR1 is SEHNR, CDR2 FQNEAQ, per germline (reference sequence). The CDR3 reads CASSRRTAGVEKLFF. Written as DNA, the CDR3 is TGTGCCAGCAGCCGACGGACAGCGGGAGTAGAAAAACTGTTTTTT.

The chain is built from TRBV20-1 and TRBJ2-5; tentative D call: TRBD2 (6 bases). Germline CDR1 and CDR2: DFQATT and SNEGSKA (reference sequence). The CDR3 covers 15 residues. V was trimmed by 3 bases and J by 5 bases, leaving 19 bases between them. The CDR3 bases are TGCAGTGCTAGTCGCCCCCAGCGGGCCCTGGAGACCCAGTACTTC. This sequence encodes CSASRPQRALETQYF.

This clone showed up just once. For the CDR3, the DNA is TGTGCCAGCAGTTACGGGGGGCCGGGAGAGACCCAGTACTTC. Its translation is CASSYGGPGETQYF. V usage is TRBV28 and J usage is TRBJ2-5; possible D gene TRBD2, 7 bases. CDR1 is MDHEN and CDR2 is SYDVKM in the germline V gene. CDR3 length: 14 amino acids. With 4 bases removed from V and 4 bases from J, the gap between germline ends came to 13 bases.

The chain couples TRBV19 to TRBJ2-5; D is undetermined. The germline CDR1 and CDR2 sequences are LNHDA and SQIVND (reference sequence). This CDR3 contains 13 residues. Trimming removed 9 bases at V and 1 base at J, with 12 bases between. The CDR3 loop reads CASSANPQETQYF. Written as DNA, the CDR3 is TGTGCCAGCAGCGCGAACCCCCAAGAGACCCAGTACTTC. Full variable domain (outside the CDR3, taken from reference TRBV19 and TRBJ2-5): DGGITQSPKYLFRKEGQNVTLSCEQNLNHDAMYWYRQDPGQGLRLIYYSQIVNDFQKGDIAEGYSVSREKKESFPLTVTSAQKNPTAFYLCASSANPQETQYFGPGTRLLVL.